This TCR beta chain was sequenced in a study of blood T cells in healthy people across ages. Then a second PCR, running about 7 to 11 cycles, was carried out with a sample-barcoded 5' primer and a J-beta primer mix. TCRdb reprocessed the 5' RACE reads via MiXCR and lists one record per CDR3 protein. Found here are just over 800,000 distinct CDR3 sequences, roughly 60% of them singletons; the top ten hold about a quarter. V gave up 6 bases and J gave up 5 bases; unmatched junction bases: 7. This CDR3 has 14 amino acids. The germline CDR1 and CDR2 sequences are DFQATT and SNEGSKA (reference sequence). Whole-study findings and limits: Roughly linearly, TCR beta diversity per million T cells fell as age increased.

This clonotype was seen a few times. The target antigen is unknown. The individuals who served as donors were healthy Caucasians living in Russia, aged about 6 to 100. Isolating PBMCs gave at least 6.5 million of these cells per sample. The sequence was obtained from a man aged 30 to 45 in good health. Input material: blood. The V and J genes are TRBV20-1 and TRBJ2-2, with TRBD1 matching 9 bases. This CDR3 is CSASQGARTGELFF. The CDR3 DNA sequence: TGCAGTGCGTCACAGGGGGCGAGGACCGGGGAGCTGTTTTTT.